This T cell receptor (beta chain) appears in the sequencing data of a study of cytomegalovirus exposure and HLA in healthy donors. Study-level background: Prior work identified 120 million or so unique TCR beta sequences in 150 million to 200 million T cells.

V trimming: 1 base; J trimming: 5 bases; junction bases outside the gene matches: 3. CDR3 length: 13 residues. CDR1 and CDR2 from the germline V gene are GTSNPN and SVGIG (reference sequence). Overall study findings and caveats: In a later analysis, TCR beta V- and J-gene trimming was associated with a missense DCLRE1C variant. Later analysis identified several of the most significant clusters that appeared linked to common viral pathogens.

The primer mix had 60 Vbeta and 13 Jbeta primers. The table came from immunoSEQ multiplex PCR; TCRdb's copy has only in-frame clones and leaves some out. Of approximately 150,000 clones listed, around 80% are singletons. A note on this clone: What it binds is not known.

Source material: PBMCs. This sequence was found in a woman between 35 and 50 years old in good health and CMV-seronegative. The chain has TRBV30 and TRBJ2-5; 8 bases match TRBD1. CDR3 region: CAWSGTGTETQYF. CDR3 nucleotides: TGTGCCTGGAGTGGGACAGGGACGGAGACCCAGTACTTC. The full variable domain, completed using reference TRBV30 and TRBJ2-5, is SQTIHQWPATLVQPVGSPLSLECTVEGTSNPNLYWYRQAAGRGLQLLFYSVGIGQISSEVPQNLSASRPQDRQFILSSKKLLLSDSGFYLCAWSGTGTETQYFGPGTRLLVL.